This TCR beta chain was identified in a study of CD8+CD57+ T cells in acquired aplastic anemia. Study summary: Sorted CD4+ and CD8+ cells gave a mean 3.2 ug DNA, range about 0.19 to 27.4 ug.

This CDR3 is built from 13 residues. CDR1 WSHSY and CDR2 SAAADI come from the germline V gene. Trimming removed 6 bases from V and 8 bases from J, with 16 bases in between. Remarks on this clonotype: The antigen remains unidentified.

Whole-study findings and limits: It was found that under 30 CD8+ CDR3 sequences were shared between patients and controls.

Whoever was chosen for sequencing had shown CD8+CD57+ cell expansion by flow cytometry. Genomic DNA templated the TCR beta VDJ and CDR3 profiling. TCRdb processed the reads anew with MiXCR; each CDR3 protein has one entry. The data hold about 190,000 distinct CDR3 sequences, with more than 45% observed a single time. Sample: sorted CD4+, CD8+, or CD8+CD57+ T cells (not recorded which) from PBMCs. The receptor was isolated from a human donor with aplastic anemia. The V gene is TRBV10-2, the J gene TRBJ1-2; D not certain. CDR3 loop: CASRGRTNSGYTF. The CDR3 bases are TGCGCCAGCAGAGGTCGCACAAATTCGGGCTACACCTTC.